The 27 T cell receptor beta chains in this list originate from one sample, sequenced in a study of cytomegalovirus exposure and HLA in healthy donors. The PCR ran on 60 Vbeta and 13 Jbeta primers. The protocol was immunoSEQ multiplex PCR, while the TCRdb copy is restricted to in-frame clones and leaves out a portion. The sample records around 100,000 clones, about 59% being singletons. Source material: PBMCs. The receptors shown here come from a man aged 30 to 39 in good health and CMV-seropositive.

The chain joins TRBV6-5 to TRBJ2-1, with 9 positions matching TRBD2. The V gene end was trimmed by 5 bases and the J gene end by 10 bases; junction bases not matched to a gene: 9. Germline V CDR1 and CDR2: MNHEY, SVGAGI. The CDR3 spans 14 residues. The DNA for the CDR3 is TGTGCCAGCAGTGAGGTGGCTAGCGGGGAGGAGCAGTTCTTC. Translation: CASSEVASGEEQFF.

V gene TRBV2 combines with J gene TRBJ2-1; tentatively, D is TRBD1 (5 bases). There are 16 residues in the CDR3. The germline gives CDR1 SNHLY, CDR2 FYNNEI. V was cut by 0 bases and J by 6 bases, with 15 bases left in between. CDR3 in amino acids: CASSEAQGRLPNEQFF. The CDR3 bases are TGTGCCAGCAGTGAAGCGCAGGGCCGCTTACCCAATGAGCAGTTCTTC. Complete variable domain (other parts from reference TRBV2 and TRBJ2-1): EPEVTQTPSHQVTQMGQEVILRCVPISNHLYFYWYRQILGQKVEFLVSFYNNEISEKSEIFDDQFSVERPDGSNFTLKIRSTKLEDSAMYFCASSEAQGRLPNEQFFGPGTRLTVL.

The chain is built from TRBV29-1 and TRBJ1-2; no definite D call. Germline assignment: CDR1 SQVTM and CDR2 ANQGSEA. There are 12 residues in the CDR3. V lost 4 bases and J lost 4, with 10 bases in between. In DNA form, the CDR3 reads TGCAGCGTTGCTAAGGACTTCTATGGCTACACCTTC. Translating gives CSVAKDFYGYTF.

The table lists this clone with a few counts. The genes are TRBV30 and TRBJ1-5; D remains ambiguous. Between the trimmed V and J ends, which lost 0 bases and 0 bases, there was a span of 18 bases. CDR3 size: 18 residues. Germline V gives CDR1 GTSNPN, CDR2 SVGIG (reference sequence). This chain's CDR3 is CAWSVRKQNEYSNQPQHF. CDR3 nucleotides: TGTGCCTGGAGTGTACGGAAACAGAACGAATATAGCAATCAGCCCCAGCATTTT.

This sequence joins TRBV7-9 and TRBJ1-4; 7 bases are a match to TRBD1. J lost 3 bases, V lost 2 bases, and 6 bases had no gene match. The germline gives CDR1 SEHNR, CDR2 FQNEAQ (reference sequence). The CDR3 runs 16 residues. For the CDR3, the DNA is TGTGCCAGCAGCTTAAAAGGGGGCGAAGCTAATGAAAAACTGTTTTTT. This sequence encodes CASSLKGGEANEKLFF.

The gene calls are TRBV6-5 and TRBJ2-7, with 7 positions matching TRBD1. V dropped 8 bases and J dropped 4; count of bases not matched to a gene: 2. Germline V gene sequence: CDR1 MNHEY, CDR2 SVGAGI. The CDR3 contains 11 residues. CDR3 DNA sequence: TGTGCCAGCGGGACAGTTTACGAGCAGTACTTC. Amino acids: CASGTVYEQYF.

The chain combines TRBV18 with TRBJ1-1; D is perhaps TRBD1 (5 bases). The CDR3 contains 14 residues. V was shortened by 5 bases and J by 5 bases, with 15 bases between the two germline ends. Germline V gene data show CDR1 as KGHSH and CDR2 as LQKENI. CDR3 residues: CASSFQGGGTEAFF. For the CDR3, the DNA is TGTGCCAGCTCATTTCAGGGCGGTGGGACTGAAGCTTTCTTT.

The chain couples TRBV6-5 to TRBJ2-1; 8 nucleotides agree with TRBD2. The CDR3 spans 16 residues. The J segment lost 7 bases and the V segment lost 0 bases, leaving 8 bases of the junction unmatched. Germline lookup yields CDR1 MNHEY and CDR2 SVGAGI. CDR3 region: CASSYSGGGFYNEQFF. In nucleotides, the CDR3 is TGTGCCAGCAGTTACTCGGGCGGGGGGTTTTATAATGAGCAGTTCTTC.

The rearrangement uses TRBV5-1 and TRBJ2-1; perhaps TRBD2 as D (7 bases). This CDR3 has 15 amino acids. V dropped 5 bases and J dropped 7 bases, with 19 bases sitting between them. Germline V lookup: CDR1 SGHRS, CDR2 YFSETQ. The CDR3 nucleotides are TGCGCCAGCAGTTTCAATAGGGGGGGAAGGAATGAGCAGTTCTTC. This gives the protein CASSFNRGGRNEQFF.

The V call is TRBV5-1, the J call TRBJ2-5, with D perhaps matching TRBD1 (6 bases). The length of the CDR3 is 16 residues. Deletions cut 1 base from V and 3 bases from J, with 16 bases between. Per germline, CDR1 SGHRS and CDR2 YFSETQ. Written as DNA, the CDR3 is TGCGCCAGCAGCTTGCTTCCTCAGGCAGGGGAAGAGACCCAGTACTTC. Its translation: CASSLLPQAGEETQYF.

The V and J genes are TRBV18 and TRBJ1-4; D is possibly TRBD1 (5 bases). The germline gives CDR1 KGHSH, CDR2 LQKENI. The ends were cut back, 0 bases at V and 8 bases at J, with 16 bases in the middle. CDR3 length: 16 amino acids. Written as DNA, the CDR3 is TGTGCCAGCTCACCACCAGGAGGGGCCGTCAACGAAAAACTGTTTTTT. This gives the protein CASSPPGGAVNEKLFF. The full variable domain, with the rest looked up from reference TRBV18 and TRBJ1-4, is NAGVMQNPRHLVRRRGQEARLRCSPMKGHSHVYWYRQLPEEGLKFMVYLQKENIIDESGMPKERFSAEFPKEGPSILRIQQVVRGDSAAYFCASSPPGGAVNEKLFFGSGTQLSVL.

This clone is a singleton in its sample. V and J are TRBV5-6 and TRBJ2-1; a possible D gene is TRBD1 (6 bases). From germline, CDR1 is SGHDT and CDR2 YYEEEE. The CDR3 runs 19 residues. Trimming cost V 3 bases and J 3 bases, with 25 bases left between them. The CDR3: CASSSHRLITGMGYNEQFF. DNA for the CDR3: TGTGCCAGCAGCTCTCACCGACTAATTACAGGGATGGGCTACAATGAGCAGTTCTTC.

The genes are TRBV11-2 and TRBJ1-3; 7 nucleotides align to TRBD1. Germline-derived CDR1 and CDR2 are SGHAT and FQNNGV. The J segment lost 0 bases and the V segment lost 6 bases, leaving 14 bases of the junction unmatched. The CDR3 sequence is 18 residues long. CDR3 region: CASRSLRDRWFSGNTIYF. The CDR3 DNA sequence: TGTGCCAGCAGGTCCCTCCGGGACAGATGGTTCTCTGGAAACACCATATATTTT.

This chain joins TRBV27 and TRBJ2-2; the D gene is possibly TRBD1 (6 bases). There are 14 residues in the CDR3. Deletions cut 3 bases from V and 8 bases from J, with 13 bases between. CDR1 and CDR2 (germline): MNHEY, SMNVEV (reference sequence). Here the CDR3 reads CASSFNGGLGELFF. The CDR3 DNA reads as TGTGCCAGCAGTTTCAATGGGGGCTTGGGGGAGCTGTTTTTT.

This clone was observed a handful of times. The genes are TRBV30 and TRBJ1-6; TRBD1 agrees at 9 bases. Germline CDR1 GTSNPN, CDR2 SVGIG (reference sequence). The CDR3 length is 13 residues. Trimming cost V 7 bases and J 7 bases; bases outside gene matches: 5. CDR3 sequence reads: CASTGTGNSPLHF. In DNA, the CDR3 is TGTGCCTCAACCGGGACAGGGAATTCACCCCTCCACTTT. Combining the CDR3 with reference TRBV30 and TRBJ1-6 gives the whole variable domain SQTIHQWPATLVQPVGSPLSLECTVEGTSNPNLYWYRQAAGRGLQLLFYSVGIGQISSEVPQNLSASRPQDRQFILSSKKLLLSDSGFYLCASTGTGNSPLHFGNGTRLTVT.

This clone turned up a few times. The chain recombines TRBV19 with TRBJ1-2, with TRBD1 matching over 7 bases. This CDR3 spans 13 amino acids. V was pared by 5 bases and J by 3 bases, with 3 bases of the junction left unmatched. From germline, CDR1 is LNHDA and CDR2 SQIVND (reference sequence). CDR3 nucleotide sequence: TGTGCCAGTAGTGCCACAGGGGACTATGGCTACACCTTC. Protein: CASSATGDYGYTF.

This chain connects TRBV7-2 to TRBJ2-1; D is possibly TRBD1 (5 bases). This CDR3 has 15 amino acids. Trimming stripped 0 bases from V and 4 bases from J, with 10 bases between. CDR1 and CDR2 from the germline V gene are SGHTA and FQGNSA. CDR3 protein: CASSLAQGAYNEQFF. The CDR3 DNA sequence: TGTGCCAGCAGCTTAGCTCAAGGGGCATACAATGAGCAGTTCTTC.

V gene TRBV10-2 combines with J gene TRBJ1-2, with unresolved D. Germline assignment: CDR1 WSHSY and CDR2 SAAADI. This CDR3 comprises 13 residues. V lost 3 bases, J lost 1 base, and 6 bases lay in between. The CDR3 DNA is TGCGCCAGCAGTGAACAGTTTAACTATGGCTACACCTTC. Translating it yields CASSEQFNYGYTF.

The genes are TRBV11-2 and TRBJ2-7; 11 bases agree with TRBD2. The ends lost 3 bases at V and 2 bases at J; junction bases unmatched: 3. Germline V gives CDR1 SGHAT, CDR2 FQNNGV. The CDR3 loop spans 15 amino acids. The DNA for the CDR3 is TGTGCCAGCAGCTTGAGACTAGCGGGGACCTACGAGCAGTACTTC. Translating it yields CASSLRLAGTYEQYF.

The rearrangement joins TRBV18 to TRBJ1-2; possible D gene TRBD1, 6 bases. The CDR3 is 15 amino acids. Trimming pared 3 bases from V and 2 bases from J, leaving 13 bases between. CDR1 is KGHSH and CDR2 is LQKENI in the germline V gene. CDR3 loop: CASSPSGHVNYGYTF. CDR3 in DNA: TGTGCCAGCTCACCGTCGGGACACGTGAACTATGGCTACACCTTC.

This chain uses TRBV11-2 with TRBJ2-1; no clear D. Trimming removed 4 bases at V and 0 bases at J, with 10 bases between. This CDR3 region has 15 residues. Per germline, CDR1 SGHAT and CDR2 FQNNGV. CDR3 sequence (DNA): TGTGCCAGCAGCTCCTTAAGGAGCTCCTACAATGAGCAGTTCTTC. Translation gives CASSSLRSSYNEQFF.

The chain combines TRBV5-8 with TRBJ1-4; no firm D call. The CDR3 has 14 amino acids. Trimming pared 1 base from V and 7 bases from J, leaving 11 bases between. Germline CDR1 reads SGHTS; CDR2 reads YDEGEE. CDR3 coding DNA: TGTGCCAGCAGCTTGATCCGGGGAGGTGAAAAACTGTTTTTT. Protein sequence: CASSLIRGGEKLFF.

The genes are TRBV4-1 and TRBJ2-3; no reliable D call. Germline values: CDR1 MGHRA, CDR2 YSYEKL. CDR3 size: 16 residues. Trimming removed 0 bases from V and 0 bases from J, with 10 bases in between. The CDR3 here is CASSQEKATSTDTQYF. CDR3 DNA sequence: TGCGCCAGCAGCCAAGAAAAAGCGACTAGCACAGATACGCAGTATTTT.

This chain uses TRBV5-1 with TRBJ2-1; 14 bases are a match to TRBD2. The V segment lost 2 bases and the J segment 6 bases; nucleotides outside the gene matches: 4. This CDR3 spans 16 amino acids. CDR1 and CDR2 (germline): SGHRS, YFSETQ. CDR3 amino acids: CASSFGTSGGANEQFF. CDR3 nucleotide sequence: TGCGCCAGCAGCTTCGGGACTAGCGGGGGTGCCAATGAGCAGTTCTTC.

The chain employs TRBV5-6 and TRBJ2-1; TRBD2 matches 13 bases. The V segment lost 4 bases and the J segment 0 bases; nucleotides outside the gene matches: 4. The CDR3 loop spans 17 amino acids. The germline CDR1 and CDR2 sequences are SGHDT and YYEEEE. This CDR3 is CASSAGLAGSSYNEQFF. CDR3 in DNA: TGTGCCAGCAGCGCGGGACTAGCGGGGAGCTCCTACAATGAGCAGTTCTTC.

The gene calls are TRBV27 and TRBJ1-1, with D possibly matching TRBD1 (5 bases). CDR1 and CDR2 from the germline V gene are MNHEY and SMNVEV (reference sequence). The CDR3 has 15 residues. Trimming pared 5 bases from V and 3 bases from J, leaving 16 bases between. CDR3 amino acids: CASSLRTLRDTEAFF. CDR3 coding DNA: TGTGCCAGCAGTCTACGGACATTACGGGACACTGAAGCTTTCTTT.

The rearrangement joins TRBV28 to TRBJ2-2; D perhaps matches TRBD2 (6 bases). Germline V CDR1 and CDR2: MDHEN, SYDVKM. CDR3 length: 14 residues. Deletions cut 4 bases from V and 3 bases from J, with 9 bases between. CDR3 bases: TGTGCCAGCAGTTGGGGACTGGACACCGGGGAGCTGTTTTTT. Translating gives CASSWGLDTGELFF.